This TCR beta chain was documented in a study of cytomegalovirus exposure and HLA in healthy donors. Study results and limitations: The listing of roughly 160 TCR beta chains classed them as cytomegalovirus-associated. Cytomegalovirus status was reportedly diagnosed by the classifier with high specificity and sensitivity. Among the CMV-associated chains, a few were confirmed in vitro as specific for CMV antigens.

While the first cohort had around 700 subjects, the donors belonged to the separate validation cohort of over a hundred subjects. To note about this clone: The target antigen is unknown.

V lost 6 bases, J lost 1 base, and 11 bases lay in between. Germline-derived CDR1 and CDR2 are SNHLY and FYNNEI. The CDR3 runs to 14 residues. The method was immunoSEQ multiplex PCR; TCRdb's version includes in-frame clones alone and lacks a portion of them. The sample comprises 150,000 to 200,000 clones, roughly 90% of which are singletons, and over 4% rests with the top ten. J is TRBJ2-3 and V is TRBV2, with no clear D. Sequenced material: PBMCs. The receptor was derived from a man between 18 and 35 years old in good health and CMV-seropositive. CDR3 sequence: CASRVGVGTDTQYF. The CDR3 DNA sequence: TGTGCCAGCAGAGTGGGCGTTGGCACAGATACGCAGTATTTT.